The table lists the clone carrying this TCR beta chain with a few counts. The antigen is unknown. The sample belongs to a study of PD-1 blockade in classical Hodgkin lymphoma. Study outcomes and limitations: Compared with healthy donors, newly diagnosed patients reportedly showed lower baseline TCR diversity.

Every single patient, without exception, relapsed after autologous stem cell transplantation, and brentuximab vedotin exposure varied. Germline V gives CDR1 MNHNS, CDR2 SASEGT. Trimming removed 4 bases at V and 3 bases at J, with 10 bases between. This CDR3 has 13 amino acids. The table came from immunoSEQ multiplex PCR; TCRdb's copy has only in-frame clones and leaves some out. The table lists 55,000 to 80,000 clones, 93% of them singletons. The sequence was collected from a human donor with classical Hodgkin lymphoma. Here the sequenced sample was peripheral blood mononuclear cells (PBMCs), taken at baseline. This chain links TRBV6-1 with TRBJ2-7; D is unresolved. CDR3 protein: CASSARSGYEQYF. CDR3 bases: TGTGCCAGCAGTGCCAGGTCGGGCTACGAGCAGTACTTC.